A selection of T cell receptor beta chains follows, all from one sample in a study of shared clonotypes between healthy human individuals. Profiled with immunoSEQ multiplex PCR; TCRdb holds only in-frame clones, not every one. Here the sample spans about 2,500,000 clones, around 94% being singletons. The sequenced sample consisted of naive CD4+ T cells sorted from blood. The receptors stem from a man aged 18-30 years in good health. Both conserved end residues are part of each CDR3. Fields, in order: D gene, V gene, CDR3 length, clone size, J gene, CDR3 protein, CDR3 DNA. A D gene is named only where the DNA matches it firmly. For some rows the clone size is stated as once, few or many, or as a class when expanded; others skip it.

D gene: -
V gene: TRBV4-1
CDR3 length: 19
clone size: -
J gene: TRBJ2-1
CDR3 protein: CASSPGVGGSGPSYNEQFF
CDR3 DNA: TGCGCCAGCAGCCCCGGGGTGGGGGGCAGCGGGCCCTCCTACAATGAGCAGTTCTTC

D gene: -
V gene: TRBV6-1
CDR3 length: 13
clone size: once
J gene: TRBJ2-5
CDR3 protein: CASSAEEREAQYF
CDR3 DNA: TGTGCCAGCAGCGCTGAGGAGAGGGAGGCCCAGTACTTC

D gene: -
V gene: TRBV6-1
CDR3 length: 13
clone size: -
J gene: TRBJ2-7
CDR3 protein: CASSFGVPYEQYF
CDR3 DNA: TGTGCCAGCAGCTTCGGGGTCCCCTACGAGCAGTACTTC

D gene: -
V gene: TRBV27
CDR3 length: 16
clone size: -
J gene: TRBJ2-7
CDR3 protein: CASSFDPGLSVYEQYF
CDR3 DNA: TGTGCCAGCAGTTTCGACCCAGGGTTATCAGTATACGAGCAGTACTTC

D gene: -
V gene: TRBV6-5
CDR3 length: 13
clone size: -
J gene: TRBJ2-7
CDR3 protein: CASSYSDSYEQYF
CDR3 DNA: TGTGCCAGCAGTTACTCAGATTCCTACGAGCAGTACTTC

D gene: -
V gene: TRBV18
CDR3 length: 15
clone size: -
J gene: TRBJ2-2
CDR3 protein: CASSPGNIGPGELFF
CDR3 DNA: TGTGCCAGCTCACCCGGAAACATTGGACCCGGGGAGCTGTTTTTT

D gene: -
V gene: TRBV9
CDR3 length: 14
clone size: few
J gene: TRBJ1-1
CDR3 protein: CASSVTGRDTEAFF
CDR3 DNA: TGTGCCAGCAGCGTCACAGGGCGGGACACTGAAGCTTTCTTT

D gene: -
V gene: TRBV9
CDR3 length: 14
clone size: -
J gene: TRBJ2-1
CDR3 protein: CASTTGAGGNEQFF
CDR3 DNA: TGTGCCAGCACAACAGGAGCGGGTGGTAATGAGCAGTTCTTC

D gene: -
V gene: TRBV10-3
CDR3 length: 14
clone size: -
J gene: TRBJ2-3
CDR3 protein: CAISESRSADTQYF
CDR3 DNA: TGTGCCATCAGTGAGTCAAGGAGCGCAGATACGCAGTATTTT

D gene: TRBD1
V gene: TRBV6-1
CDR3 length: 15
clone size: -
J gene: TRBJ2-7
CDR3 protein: CASSFPVTGAYEQYF
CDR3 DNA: TGTGCCAGCAGTTTCCCAGTTACAGGGGCCTACGAGCAGTACTTC

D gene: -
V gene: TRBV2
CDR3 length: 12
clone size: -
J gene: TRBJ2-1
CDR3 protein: CASSELGNEQFF
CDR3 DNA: TGTGCCAGCAGTGAATTGGGGAATGAGCAGTTCTTC

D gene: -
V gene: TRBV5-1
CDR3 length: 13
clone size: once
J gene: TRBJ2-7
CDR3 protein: CASSDGNTYEQYF
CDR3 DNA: TGCGCCAGCAGCGATGGCAATACCTACGAGCAGTACTTC

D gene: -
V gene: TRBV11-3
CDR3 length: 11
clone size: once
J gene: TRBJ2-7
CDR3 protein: CASSARGEQYF
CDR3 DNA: TGTGCCAGCAGCGCGAGAGGGGAGCAGTACTTC

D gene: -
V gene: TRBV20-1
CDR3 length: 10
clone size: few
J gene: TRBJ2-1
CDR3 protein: CSSVHNEQFF
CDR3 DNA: TGCAGTAGTGTCCACAATGAGCAGTTCTTC

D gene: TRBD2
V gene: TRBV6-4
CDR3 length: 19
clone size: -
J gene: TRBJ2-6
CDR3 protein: CASSAHPAGGNSGANVLTF
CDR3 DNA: TGTGCCAGCAGTGCACACCCAGCGGGGGGGAACTCTGGGGCCAACGTCCTGACTTTC

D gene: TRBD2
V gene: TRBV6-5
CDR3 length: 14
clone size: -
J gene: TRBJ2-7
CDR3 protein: CASTGFSGGNEQYF
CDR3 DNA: TGTGCCAGCACTGGGTTCTCGGGGGGGAACGAGCAGTACTTC

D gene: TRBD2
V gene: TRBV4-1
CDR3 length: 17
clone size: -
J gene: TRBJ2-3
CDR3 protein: CASSQDRAGEGTDTQYF
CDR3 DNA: TGCGCCAGCAGCCAAGATAGGGCGGGGGAGGGCACAGATACGCAGTATTTT

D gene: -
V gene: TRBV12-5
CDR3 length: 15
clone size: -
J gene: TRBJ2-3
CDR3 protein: CASGQSRTSTDTQYF
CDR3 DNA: TGTGCTAGTGGTCAATCACGGACTAGCACAGATACGCAGTATTTT

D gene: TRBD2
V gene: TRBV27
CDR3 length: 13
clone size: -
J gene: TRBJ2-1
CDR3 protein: CASSSIAGGPRFF
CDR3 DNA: TGTGCCAGCAGTTCGATAGCGGGAGGGCCTAGGTTCTTC

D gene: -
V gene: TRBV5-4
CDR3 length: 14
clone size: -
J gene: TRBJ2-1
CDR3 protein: CASSGVGRDNEQFF
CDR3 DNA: TGTGCCAGCAGCGGGGTCGGGCGCGACAATGAGCAGTTCTTC

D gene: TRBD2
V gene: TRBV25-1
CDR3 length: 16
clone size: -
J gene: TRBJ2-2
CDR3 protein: CASSEVSGRAPGELFF
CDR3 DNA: TGTGCCAGCAGTGAAGTCAGCGGGAGGGCCCCCGGGGAGCTGTTTTTT

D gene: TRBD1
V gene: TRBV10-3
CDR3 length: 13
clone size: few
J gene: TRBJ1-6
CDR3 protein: CAISEGQGSPLHF
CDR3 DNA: TGTGCCATCAGTGAGGGACAGGGCTCACCCCTCCACTTT

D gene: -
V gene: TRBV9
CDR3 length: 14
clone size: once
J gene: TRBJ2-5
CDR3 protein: CASSVGTIQETQYF
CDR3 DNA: TGTGCCAGCAGCGTAGGAACAATTCAAGAGACCCAGTACTTC

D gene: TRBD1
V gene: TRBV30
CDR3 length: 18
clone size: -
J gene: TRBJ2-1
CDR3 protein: CAYPGTALDIFSYNEQFF
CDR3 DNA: TGTGCCTACCCCGGGACAGCCCTAGATATCTTCTCCTACAATGAGCAGTTCTTC

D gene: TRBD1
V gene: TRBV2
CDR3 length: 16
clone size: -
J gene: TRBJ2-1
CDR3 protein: CASSERAWDSYNEQFF
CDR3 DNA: TGTGCCAGCAGTGAGAGAGCCTGGGACAGCTACAATGAGCAGTTCTTC

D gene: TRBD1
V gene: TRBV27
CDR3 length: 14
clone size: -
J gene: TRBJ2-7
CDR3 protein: CASSSRQGYGEQYF
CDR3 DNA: TGTGCCAGCAGTTCGAGACAGGGATACGGCGAGCAGTACTTC

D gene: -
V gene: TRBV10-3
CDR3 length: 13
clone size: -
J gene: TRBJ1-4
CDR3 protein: CASRAGREEKLFF
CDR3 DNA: TGTGCCAGCCGCGCGGGACGTGAGGAAAAACTGTTTTTT

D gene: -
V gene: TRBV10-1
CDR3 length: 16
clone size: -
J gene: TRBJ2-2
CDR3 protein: CASSAGKHANTGELFF
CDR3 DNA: TGCGCCAGCAGTGCGGGAAAACACGCGAACACCGGGGAGCTGTTTTTT

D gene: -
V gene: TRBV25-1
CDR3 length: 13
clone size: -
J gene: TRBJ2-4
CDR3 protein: CASSYGAGDIQYF
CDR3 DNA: TGTGCCAGCAGTTACGGGGCAGGGGACATTCAGTACTTC

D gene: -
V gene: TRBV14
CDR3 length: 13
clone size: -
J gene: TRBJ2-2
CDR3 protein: CASSHGGPGELFF
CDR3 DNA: TGTGCCAGCAGCCACGGGGGCCCCGGGGAGCTGTTTTTT

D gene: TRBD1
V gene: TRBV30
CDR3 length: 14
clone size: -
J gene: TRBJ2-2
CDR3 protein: CAWSVRQGTGELFF
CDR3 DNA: TGTGCCTGGAGTGTAAGACAGGGGACCGGGGAGCTGTTTTTT

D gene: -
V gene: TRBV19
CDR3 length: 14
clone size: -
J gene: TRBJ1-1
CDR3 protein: CASSPDRLLTEAFF
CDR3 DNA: TGTGCCAGTAGCCCCGACAGGTTGTTGACTGAAGCTTTCTTT

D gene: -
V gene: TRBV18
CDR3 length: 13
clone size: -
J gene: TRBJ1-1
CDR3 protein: CASSSDWNTEAFF
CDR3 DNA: TGTGCCAGCTCATCAGACTGGAACACTGAAGCTTTCTTT

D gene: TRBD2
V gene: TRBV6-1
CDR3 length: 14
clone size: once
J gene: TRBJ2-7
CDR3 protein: CASSRTSGPYEQYF
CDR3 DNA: TGTGCCAGCAGCCGGACTAGCGGGCCGTACGAGCAGTACTTC

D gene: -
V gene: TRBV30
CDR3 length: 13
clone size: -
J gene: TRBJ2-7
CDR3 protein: CAWSVDSAYEQYF
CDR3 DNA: TGTGCCTGGAGTGTAGACTCTGCCTACGAGCAGTACTTC

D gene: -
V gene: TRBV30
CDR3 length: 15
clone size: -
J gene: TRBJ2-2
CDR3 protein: CAWRTGPTNTGELFF
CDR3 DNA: TGTGCCTGGAGGACAGGCCCAACGAACACCGGGGAGCTGTTTTTT

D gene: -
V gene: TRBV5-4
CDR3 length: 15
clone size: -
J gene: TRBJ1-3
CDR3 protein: CASSLDPTRGNTIYF
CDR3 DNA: TGTGCCAGCAGCTTGGACCCTACTCGTGGAAACACCATATATTTT

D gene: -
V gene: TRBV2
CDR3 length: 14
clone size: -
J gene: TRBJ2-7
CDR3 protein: CASTEGAGQHEQYF
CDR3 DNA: TGTGCCAGCACCGAGGGAGCAGGGCAGCACGAGCAGTACTTC

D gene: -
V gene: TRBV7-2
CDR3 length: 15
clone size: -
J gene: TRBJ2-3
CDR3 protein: CASSLLRGRGDTQYF
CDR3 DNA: TGTGCCAGCAGCTTATTACGGGGACGAGGAGATACGCAGTATTTT

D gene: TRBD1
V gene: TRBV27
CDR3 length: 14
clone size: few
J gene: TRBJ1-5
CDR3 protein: CASARQGTVQPQHF
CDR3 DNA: TGTGCCAGCGCTAGACAGGGAACAGTTCAGCCCCAGCATTTT

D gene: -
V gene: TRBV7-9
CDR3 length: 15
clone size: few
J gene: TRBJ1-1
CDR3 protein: CASSTGRDPRVEAFF
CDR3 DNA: TGTGCCAGCAGCACAGGACGGGACCCTCGAGTTGAAGCTTTCTTT

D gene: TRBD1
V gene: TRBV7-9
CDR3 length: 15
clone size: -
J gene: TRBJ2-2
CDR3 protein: CASSLGTANTGELFF
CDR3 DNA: TGTGCCAGCAGCCTAGGGACAGCCAACACCGGGGAGCTGTTTTTT

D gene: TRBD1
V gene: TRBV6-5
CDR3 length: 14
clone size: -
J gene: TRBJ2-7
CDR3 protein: CASSYDQGAKGQYF
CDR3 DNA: TGTGCCAGCAGTTACGATCAGGGGGCGAAGGGGCAGTACTTC

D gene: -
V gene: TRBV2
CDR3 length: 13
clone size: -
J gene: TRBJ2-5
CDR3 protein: CASSAETTETQYF
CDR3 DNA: TGTGCCAGCAGTGCGGAAACTACGGAGACCCAGTACTTC

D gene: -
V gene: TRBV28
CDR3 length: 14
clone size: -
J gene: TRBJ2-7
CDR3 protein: CATKPAVSSYEQYF
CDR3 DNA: TGTGCCACCAAACCGGCCGTGTCCTCCTACGAGCAGTACTTC

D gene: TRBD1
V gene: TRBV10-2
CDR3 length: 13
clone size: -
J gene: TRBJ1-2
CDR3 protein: CASSKDRGIGYTF
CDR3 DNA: TGCGCCAGCAGTAAGGACAGGGGGATTGGCTACACCTTC

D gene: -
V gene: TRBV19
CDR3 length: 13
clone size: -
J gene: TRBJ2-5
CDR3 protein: CASRVTGQETQYF
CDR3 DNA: TGTGCCAGTAGAGTGACAGGCCAAGAGACCCAGTACTTC

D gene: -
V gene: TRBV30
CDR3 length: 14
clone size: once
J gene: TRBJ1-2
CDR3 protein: CAWSVTVINYGYTF
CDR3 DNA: TGTGCCTGGAGTGTAACAGTCATTAACTATGGCTACACCTTC

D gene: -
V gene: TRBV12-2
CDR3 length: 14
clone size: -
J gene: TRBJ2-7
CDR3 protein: CASRPYRGSYEQYF
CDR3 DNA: TGTGCAAGTCGCCCTTACAGGGGTTCCTACGAGCAGTACTTC